This T cell receptor (beta chain) appears in the sequencing data of a study of shared clonotypes between healthy human individuals (dated by TCRdb to the early 2020s). Describing the broader study: Two women and a few men aged 18 to 49 years were included in the cohort. Leukapheresis yielded between about 0.85 and 9.5 billion PBMCs per donor. To estimate repertoire size and how much clonotype sharing occurs between individuals, the study deeply sequenced the blood TCR repertoires of five healthy adults. Libraries were prepared and TCR repertoires were sequenced by different laboratories using diverse techniques, in order to increase sequencing depth and limit assay-specific biases. For each donor, CD4 naive and CD4 memory were each given three plates, CD8 naive was given two plates, and CD8 memory was given one plate. General conclusions and limits of the study: Only blood was sampled, and tissue TCR repertoires likely differ from those in blood. Even with the large sequencing depth, rarefaction of the sorted-subset datasets indicated that sequencing was incomplete. The genetic and exposure-history diversity represented was limited by the small number of donors. Compared with non-shared clonotypes, the clonotypes found in all four sorted-subset donors had higher generation probabilities. Across a handful of donors, approximately 5% of naive CD4, more than 3% of naive CD8, about 2.3% of memory CD4, and approximately 0.4% of memory CD8 clonotypes were shared. Naive subsets generally had larger estimated clonotype richness than memory subsets. Based on pairwise subsampling, the degree of clonotype sharing among donors was expected to be affected by sequencing depth.

Cut back by 10 bases and 2 bases, the V and J ends lie 9 bases apart. Counted from cysteine to phenylalanine, this CDR3 has 12 amino acids. Only the CDR3 DNA stays, 36 bases, in frame from base 1. The germline V gene encodes CDR1 LNHNV and CDR2 YYDKDF (reference sequence). As concerns this clone: No cognate antigen has been identified for it. Base quality data are lacking; no much larger clone is found one base away.

Using the deep immunoSEQ assay, TCR CDR3 regions were amplified from genomic DNA by multiplex PCR. Genomic DNA extracted from each cell subset was distributed evenly over all wells of several immunoSEQ 96-well plates, and each plate served as one replicate. For sorted subsets, approximately 200 ng of genomic DNA, equivalent to 30,000 or so T cell genomes, went into each replicate PCR. Purified libraries were quantified with a Qubit 3.0 fluorometer, sized on a Bioanalyzer 2100, and re-quantified with the KAPA Library Quantification kit. Each immunoSEQ 96-well plate was sequenced on its own single-read 150-cycle Illumina NextSeq 550 flow cell. Concerning the study's data processing: Because only junctional sequences without quality scores were contained in the immunoSEQ output, filtering matching that applied to full-length reads could not be performed. Sequences were annotated with PyIR, a Python wrapper for IgBLAST v1.9, and V/J genes and CDR3 were assigned using IMGT germline references. Reads were removed for weak V/J assignments (E-value above 1e-6), missing CDR3, stop codons, out-of-frame junctions, or ambiguous translated residues. A V3J clonotype was defined by an identical inferred V gene, J gene, and CDR3 amino acid sequence. The percentage overlap between two repertoires was calculated by dividing the number of shared unique clonotypes by the size of the smaller repertoire. Three approaches were used to assess repertoire richness: RTK rarefaction, the Chao1 estimator, and Recon v2.1 estimates of unobserved clonotypes. Generation probabilities were computed with OLGA for all TCRbeta clonotypes obtained by the gDNA method from four donors. Sourced from immuneACCESS, this table was stored by TCRdb with only in-frame sequences that have V and J called. A share of the clones is absent; for the studies checked, an unresolved V gene accounts for under half, and the remainder has no known explanation. That table gives V, J and clone size, and the DNA gave D and trimming. This sample has hundreds of thousands of clones in its table, and roughly nine tenths of those were observed once. Approximately 25% of the sample is held by the ten biggest clonotypes.

CD8 naive samples were CD45RO-negative cells positively selected for CCR7, giving a CD45RA+CCR7+ population that excluded TemRA cells. Donors were healthy HIV-negative adults with no recently reported acute infections or vaccinations. Every donor was a Caucasian adult residing in Nashville, Tennessee, USA. Blood was obtained by leukapheresis, after which PBMCs were separated by Ficoll-Histopaque density gradient centrifugation and cryopreserved in liquid nitrogen vapor phase. Purity and quantity of every magnetically sorted T cell population were checked by analytical flow cytometry. Genomic DNA was isolated from each sorted fraction and quantified by UV absorbance on a Nanodrop 2000c.

The sequence came from a young man in good health. The rearrangement joined TRBV15 to TRBJ2-1; the D gene cannot be named for sure. The sequenced sample was naive CD8+ T cells sorted from blood. In the paper's terms, the cell subset or site label means: CD45RA+CCR7+. The nucleotides are TGTGCCATTCCTGGTCCCTACAATGAGCAGTTCTTC. Its translation reads: CAIPGPYNEQFF.